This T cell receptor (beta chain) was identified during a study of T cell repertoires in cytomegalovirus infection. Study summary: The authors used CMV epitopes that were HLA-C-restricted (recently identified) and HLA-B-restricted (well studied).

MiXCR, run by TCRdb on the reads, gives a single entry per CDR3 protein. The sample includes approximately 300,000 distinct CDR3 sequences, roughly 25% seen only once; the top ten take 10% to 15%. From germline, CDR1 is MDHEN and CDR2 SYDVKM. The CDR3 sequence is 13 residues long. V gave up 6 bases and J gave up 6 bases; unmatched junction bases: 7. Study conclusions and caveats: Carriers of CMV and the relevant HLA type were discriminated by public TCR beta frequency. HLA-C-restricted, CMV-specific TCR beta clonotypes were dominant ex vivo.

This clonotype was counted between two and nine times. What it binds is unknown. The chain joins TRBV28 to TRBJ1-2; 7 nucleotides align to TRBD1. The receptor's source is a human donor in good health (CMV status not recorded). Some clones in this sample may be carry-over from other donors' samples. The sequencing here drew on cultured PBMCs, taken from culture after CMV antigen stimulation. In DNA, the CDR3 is TGTGCCAGCAGCGCGGGACAGAACAATGGCTACACCTTC. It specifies CASSAGQNNGYTF.